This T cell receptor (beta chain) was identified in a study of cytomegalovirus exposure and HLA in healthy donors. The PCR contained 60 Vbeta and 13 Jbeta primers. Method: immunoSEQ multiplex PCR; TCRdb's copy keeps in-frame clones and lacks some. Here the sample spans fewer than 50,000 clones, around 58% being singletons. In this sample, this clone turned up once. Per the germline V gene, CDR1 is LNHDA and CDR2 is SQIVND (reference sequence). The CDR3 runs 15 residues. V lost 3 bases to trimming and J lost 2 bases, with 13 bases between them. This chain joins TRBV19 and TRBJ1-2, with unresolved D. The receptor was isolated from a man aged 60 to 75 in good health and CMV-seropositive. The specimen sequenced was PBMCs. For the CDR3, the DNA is TGTGCCAGTAGTATCGAATCAGAATTAAACTATGGCTACACCTTC. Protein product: CASSIESELNYGYTF.